These 8 T cell receptor beta chains were sequenced from one sample in a study of T cell clones after liver transplantation. This table comes from immunoSEQ multiplex PCR, and its TCRdb copy is limited to in-frame clones, with some not included. This repertoire shows about 75,000 clones, 84% found once; its top ten account for more than 2%. The sequencing here drew on CD4+ T cells from blood, taken around 50 months after liver transplant. Receptors originate from a human patient who received a liver transplant. Some T cells may trace back to the graft donor.

The chain joins TRBV28 to TRBJ2-5; 11 bases agree with TRBD1. This CDR3 is 16 amino acids long. With 2 bases clipped from V and 1 base from J, the junction kept 3 bases outside the gene matches. The germline V gene has CDR1 MDHEN and CDR2 SYDVKM. In DNA, the CDR3 is TGTGCCAGCAGTTTAGCGGGACAGGGGGTCCAAGAGACCCAGTACTTC. Its protein product is CASSLAGQGVQETQYF.

This rearrangement joins TRBV28 to TRBJ2-7, with 7 bases that match TRBD1. CDR1 is MDHEN, CDR2 SYDVKM, per germline. The CDR3 is 18 amino acids. J lost 3 bases, V lost 4 bases, and 18 bases had no gene match. CDR3 amino acids: CASSSPSATGSVFYEQYF. CDR3 nucleotides: TGTGCCAGCAGTTCCCCCTCGGCGACAGGGTCGGTCTTCTACGAGCAGTACTTC.

This clone was detected only a few times. The chain is built from TRBV15 and TRBJ1-2; TRBD1 might be the D (6 bases). Per the germline V gene, CDR1 is LNHNV and CDR2 is YYDKDF (reference sequence). V lost 4 bases and J lost 6, with 9 bases in between. The CDR3 runs to 12 residues. Here the CDR3 reads CATSNHRDGYTF. The CDR3 DNA follows: TGTGCCACCAGCAACCACAGGGATGGCTACACCTTC.

The chain has TRBV5-6 and TRBJ2-1; D is uncertain. The CDR3 spans 14 residues. The germline V and J ends were trimmed by 2 bases and 9 bases, with 15 bases remaining between them. CDR1 SGHDT and CDR2 YYEEEE come from the germline V gene. The CDR3 protein is CASSLRRTNAEQFF. The CDR3 region has the DNA TGTGCCAGCAGCTTACGCAGGACCAACGCTGAGCAGTTCTTC. The full variable domain, completed using reference TRBV5-6 and TRBJ2-1, is DAGVTQSPTHLIKTRGQQVTLRCSPKSGHDTVSWYQQALGQGPQFIFQYYEEEERQRGNFPDRFSGHQFPNYSSELNVNALLLGDSALYLCASSLRRTNAEQFFGPGTRLTVL.

The chain carries TRBV5-6 and TRBJ2-3, with 10 bases aligning to TRBD2. There are 16 residues in the CDR3. CDR1 SGHDT and CDR2 YYEEEE come from the germline V gene. The J segment lost 2 bases and the V segment lost 4 bases, leaving 7 bases of the junction unmatched. The CDR3 nucleotides read TGTGCCAGCAGCCCGGCGGGACTAGCGTACACAGATACGCAGTATTTT. Protein product: CASSPAGLAYTDTQYF. Complete variable domain (other parts from reference TRBV5-6 and TRBJ2-3): DAGVTQSPTHLIKTRGQQVTLRCSPKSGHDTVSWYQQALGQGPQFIFQYYEEEERQRGNFPDRFSGHQFPNYSSELNVNALLLGDSALYLCASSPAGLAYTDTQYFGPGTRLTVL.

A single count supports this clone. The chain links TRBV7-9 to TRBJ2-2; D remains ambiguous. The CDR3 has 13 amino acids. The V gene lost 6 bases and the J gene lost 5 bases, with 10 bases spanning the gap. Germline V gene lookup returns CDR1 SEHNR and CDR2 FQNEAQ (reference sequence). Written as DNA, the CDR3 is TGTGCCAGCAGGCAAGTTGAGACCGGGGAGCTGTTTTTT. Residues: CASRQVETGELFF.

This clone was seen a single time. This chain uses TRBV23-1 with TRBJ2-1; D not resolved. TRBV23-1 has ORF status, its function being uncertain. V was trimmed by 0 bases and J by 5 bases, leaving 2 bases between them. The CDR3 has 12 amino acids. CDR3 protein: CASSQSNNEQFF. For the CDR3, the DNA is TGCGCCAGCAGTCAATCCAACAATGAGCAGTTCTTC.

The chain uses TRBV11-2 and TRBJ2-7, with no clear D. Germline V gene sequence: CDR1 SGHAT, CDR2 FQNNGV. Deletions cut 1 base from V and 1 base from J, with 5 bases between. The CDR3 loop spans 13 amino acids. The CDR3 sequence: CASSLGQSYEQYF. The CDR3 nucleotides are TGTGCCAGCAGCTTAGGGCAATCCTACGAGCAGTACTTC.